This T cell receptor beta chain was recorded in a study of regulatory T cells in long-lasting Graves disease. This clonotype came up a few times. Time point noted: persistent/refractory GD, antithyroid drugs over 5 years with positive TRAb. The TCR library was made from RNA that had been extracted from PBMCs in TRIzol. Building of the TCR beta libraries involved iRepertoire HTBI primers and Arm-PCR of CDR3 regions. TCRdb independently ran MiXCR on the multiplex PCR reads; one entry per CDR3 protein. Here the sample spans a few hundred thousand distinct CDR3 sequences, around a fifth being singletons. CDR3 length: 16 residues. With V trimmed by 3 bases and J by 3 bases, 10 bases remained unmatched. Germline lookup yields CDR1 MGHRA and CDR2 YSYEKL.

This sample comprised peripheral blood mononuclear cells (PBMCs), obtained when the disease was refractory, from a patient treated with antithyroid drugs. This TCR came from a female donor with Graves disease. J is TRBJ2-7 and V is TRBV4-1, with TRBD2 matching 8 bases. CDR3 DNA: TGCGCCAGCAGCCATGGTGTGGGCGGGGGGAACTACGAGCAGTACTTC. Protein sequence: CASSHGVGGGNYEQYF.